These 19 T cell receptor beta chains share one sample of origin, sequenced in a study of CD8+ T cells in alopecia areata. Treatment indicated: oral pan-JAK inhibitor, 5-10 mg twice daily. cDNA serving as the sequencing template came from extracted, reverse transcribed RNA. Only in-frame clones appear in the TCRdb table, and some are missing; sequencing was by immunoSEQ multiplex PCR. The data hold some 200,000 clones, with 58% observed a single time. This material consisted of CD4+ T cells sorted from blood, taken at week 24, from a patient treated with tofacitinib. These receptors all come from a human donor with alopecia areata.

The V call is TRBV4-3, the J call TRBJ1-1, with TRBD1 matching 7 bases. CDR1 is LGHNA and CDR2 is YSLEER in the germline V gene. Trimming cost V 2 bases and J 5 bases; bases outside gene matches: 20. The CDR3 has 19 amino acids. This CDR3 is CASSQSSTGVPTQRTEAFF. DNA for the CDR3: TGCGCCAGCAGCCAAAGCTCCACAGGGGTGCCGACACAGCGGACTGAAGCTTTCTTT.

The chain combines TRBV2 with TRBJ2-3; a weak D match, TRBD2 (5 bases). Trimming cost V 2 bases and J 2 bases, with 11 bases left between them. The CDR3 consists of 15 residues. The germline V gene encodes CDR1 SNHLY and CDR2 FYNNEI. The CDR3 DNA is TGTGCCAGCAGTGAATCCGGGATCCACACAGATACGCAGTATTTT. Translating gives CASSESGIHTDTQYF.

The chain is built from TRBV30 and TRBJ1-2; weak D call: TRBD1 (6 bases). Per germline, CDR1 GTSNPN and CDR2 SVGIG (reference sequence). V dropped 0 bases and J dropped 6 bases, with 11 bases sitting between them. The CDR3 is 13 residues long. CDR3 sequence (DNA): TGTGCCTGGAGTGTGTACAGGGTGAATGGCTACACCTTC. It encodes CAWSVYRVNGYTF.

The chain carries TRBV7-2 and TRBJ2-5; D call uncertain. Trimming took off 5 bases at V and 5 bases at J, with 12 bases between the two ends. The CDR3 length is 13 residues. The germline V gene has CDR1 SGHTA and CDR2 FQGNSA. The CDR3 DNA is TGTGCCAGCAGCCCCAGGAGCTTCGAGACCCAGTACTTC. Translated, it gives CASSPRSFETQYF.

This chain joins TRBV9 and TRBJ1-2, with a tentative D call TRBD1 (5 bases). Deletions cut 4 bases from V and 0 bases from J, with 7 bases between. The germline CDR1 and CDR2 sequences are SGDLS and YYNGEE. The CDR3 length is 13 residues. CDR3 sequence reads: CASSPTANYGYTF. The CDR3 DNA follows: TGTGCCAGCAGCCCGACAGCTAACTATGGCTACACCTTC.

The J gene is TRBJ1-2, the V gene TRBV5-6; D possibly corresponds to TRBD1 (6 bases). Per germline, CDR1 SGHDT and CDR2 YYEEEE. CDR3 length equals 15 residues. V lost 4 bases, J lost 4 bases, and 17 bases lay in between. CDR3 residues: CASSVVGAEGYGYTF. In DNA form, the CDR3 reads TGTGCCAGCAGCGTGGTGGGGGCGGAAGGCTATGGCTACACCTTC.

The CDR3, as DNA: TGTGCCAGTAGTATTTCAGGGGACACTGAAGCTTTCTTT. This sequence encodes CASSISGDTEAFF. The rearrangement links TRBV19 to TRBJ1-1; D might be TRBD1 (6 bases). The CDR3 is 13 amino acids. Germline CDR1 and CDR2: LNHDA and SQIVND (reference sequence). V was cut by 3 bases and J by 3 bases, with 8 bases left in between.

This chain links TRBV7-2 with TRBJ2-7; D gene ambiguous. This CDR3 has 16 residues. V lost 6 bases and J lost 4, with 22 bases in between. From germline, CDR1 is SGHTA and CDR2 FQGNSA. In DNA form, the CDR3 reads TGTGCCAGCAGTTCCTACCCGTCCTCATCACTTTACGAGCAGTACTTC. Its protein product is CASSSYPSSSLYEQYF.

The CDR3 sequence is CASSFRGSPLHF. The CDR3 DNA reads TGTGCCAGCAGCTTCAGGGGTTCACCCCTCCACTTT. The chain joins TRBV11-2 to TRBJ1-6, with a possible D match to TRBD1 (6 bases). Trimming pared 3 bases from V and 9 bases from J, leaving 6 bases between. The germline CDR1 and CDR2 sequences are SGHAT and FQNNGV. This CDR3 has 12 amino acids.

The chain combines TRBV19 with TRBJ2-3; unclear D gene. V lost 7 bases and J 0 bases, leaving 14 bases between the germline ends. This CDR3 contains 15 residues. Per germline, CDR1 LNHDA and CDR2 SQIVND (reference sequence). This CDR3 reads CASKARASSTDTQYF. The CDR3 bases are TGTGCCAGTAAGGCAAGGGCATCTAGCACAGATACGCAGTATTTT.

There are many counts of this clone. Other nucleotide sequences in the sample specify the same CDR3. V and J are TRBV5-4 and TRBJ1-1; tentative D call: TRBD1 (5 bases). V was shortened by 0 bases and J by 2 bases, with 8 bases between the two germline ends. The CDR3 contains 14 residues. Germline V gene sequence: CDR1 SGHNT, CDR2 YYREEE (reference sequence). DNA for the CDR3: TGTGCCAGCAGCTTGGCCAGGGCAAACACTGAAGCTTTCTTT. This translates into CASSLARANTEAFF.

In this sample, this clone turned up a few times. The CDR3 spells CSVEVGRTVGTQYF. CDR3 coding DNA: TGCAGCGTTGAAGTGGGCCGTACGGTGGGGACCCAGTACTTC. The rearrangement links TRBV29-1 to TRBJ2-5; D not certain. The V gene lost 1 base and the J gene lost 7 bases, with 16 bases spanning the gap. Germline CDR1 reads SQVTM; CDR2 reads ANQGSEA. The CDR3 runs to 14 residues. Full variable domain (outside the CDR3, taken from reference TRBV29-1 and TRBJ2-5): SAVISQKPSRDICQRGTSLTIQCQVDSQVTMMFWYRQQPGQSLTLIATANQGSEATYESGFVIDKFPISRPNLTFSTLTVSNMSPEDSSIYLCSVEVGRTVGTQYFGPGTRLLVL.

This clone was found a few times. The chain carries TRBV28 and TRBJ2-7; TRBD1 matches at 7 bases. Germline CDR1 is MDHEN and CDR2 is SYDVKM. V lost 7 bases to trimming and J lost 4 bases; unmatched junction nucleotides: 13. CDR3 length: 15 residues. The CDR3 sequence: CASMTPGTVEYEQYF. The DNA for the CDR3 is TGTGCCAGCATGACGCCCGGGACAGTTGAATACGAGCAGTACTTC.

The chain couples TRBV27 to TRBJ1-6, with a possible D match to TRBD1 (6 bases). The CDR3 contains 13 residues. V was trimmed by 6 bases and J by 7 bases, leaving 10 bases between them. CDR1 is MNHEY and CDR2 is SMNVEV in the germline V gene (reference sequence). This CDR3 is CASRYRENSPLHF. CDR3 DNA: TGTGCCAGCAGATACAGGGAGAATTCACCCCTCCACTTT.

This rearrangement joins TRBV30 to TRBJ1-1; possible D gene TRBD1, 5 bases. The CDR3 is made up of 12 amino acids. The V gene lost 7 bases and the J gene lost 1 base, with 10 bases spanning the gap. The germline V gene has CDR1 GTSNPN and CDR2 SVGIG (reference sequence). CDR3 region: CALKGTNTEAFF. In DNA, the CDR3 is TGTGCCTTAAAGGGGACGAACACTGAAGCTTTCTTT.

The J gene is TRBJ1-5, the V gene TRBV30; no clear D. Germline V gene lookup returns CDR1 GTSNPN and CDR2 SVGIG (reference sequence). Trimming took off 4 bases at V and 1 base at J, with 8 bases between the two ends. The CDR3 spans 13 residues. The CDR3 DNA reads TGTGCCTGGACCCCCCACAGCAATCAGCCCCAGCATTTT. As protein: CAWTPHSNQPQHF.

The genes are TRBV5-6 and TRBJ2-3, with no clear D. In germline, CDR1 is SGHDT, CDR2 YYEEEE. V lost 6 bases to trimming and J lost 5 bases, with 13 bases between them. This CDR3 has 13 residues. CDR3 region: CASTLLVEDTQYF. DNA of the CDR3: TGTGCCAGCACCCTCTTGGTGGAAGATACGCAGTATTTT.

The chain employs TRBV27 and TRBJ1-1; the D gene is possibly TRBD1 (5 bases). CDR1 is MNHEY and CDR2 is SMNVEV in the germline V gene (reference sequence). The CDR3 is 13 residues long. Between the trimmed V and J ends, which lost 3 bases and 4 bases, there was a span of 9 bases. In nucleotides, the CDR3 is TGTGCCAGCAGTTTCAGGGCGGCCACTGAAGCTTTCTTT. Amino acids: CASSFRAATEAFF.

The chain combines TRBV2 with TRBJ2-7; unclear D gene. Germline CDR1 and CDR2: SNHLY and FYNNEI. V was clipped by 10 bases and J by 3 bases, with 19 bases between them. The CDR3 has 14 amino acids. Here the CDR3 DNA reads TGTGCCACCTGGACCTCCCCTCATGACTACGAGCAGTACTTC. Its protein product is CATWTSPHDYEQYF.